Listed here are 16 T cell receptor beta chains from one sample, sequenced in a study of T cell changes during pregnancy in multiple sclerosis. Repertoires were generated with immunoSEQ multiplex PCR, while TCRdb's copy carries only in-frame clones and drops some. Found here are some 69,000 clones, around nine tenths of them singletons; the top ten hold over 2%. The input for sequencing was peripheral blood, taken in the second trimester of pregnancy. Receptors were obtained from a female donor in good health, enrolled as a control in a pregnancy study.

V gene TRBV7-3 combines with J gene TRBJ2-1; 11 bases line up with TRBD1. V shed 5 bases, J shed 7 bases, and the junction held 7 bases outside the gene matches. The germline gives CDR1 SGHTA, CDR2 FQGTGA. The CDR3 extends over 15 amino acids. The CDR3 loop is CASSHQGTGGNEQFF. The CDR3 DNA reads TGTGCCAGCAGCCACCAAGGGACAGGGGGAAATGAGCAGTTCTTC.

This clone was observed once. This chain connects TRBV7-8 to TRBJ1-5; weak D call: TRBD1 (5 bases). The CDR3 runs to 16 residues. Germline CDR1 reads SGHVS; CDR2 reads FQNEAQ. The ends were cut back, 5 bases at V and 0 bases at J, with 14 bases in the middle. CDR3 loop: CASSPLDSYSNQPQHF. In DNA, the CDR3 is TGTGCCAGCAGCCCATTAGACAGCTATAGCAATCAGCCCCAGCATTTT.

The V call is TRBV7-9, the J call TRBJ1-6; 8 bases match TRBD1. The CDR3 contains 15 residues. Germline assignment: CDR1 SEHNR and CDR2 FQNEAQ (reference sequence). Trimming took 3 bases from V and 8 from J; bases not matched to a gene: 6. The CDR3 sequence: CASSFMTGVDSPLHF. The CDR3 region has the DNA TGTGCCAGCAGCTTTATGACAGGGGTTGATTCACCCCTCCACTTT.

The rearrangement joins TRBV4-1 to TRBJ2-1, with TRBD2 identical over 11 bases. V lost 0 bases, J lost 6 bases, and 13 bases stayed unmatched. The CDR3 covers 19 residues. CDR1 is MGHRA and CDR2 is YSYEKL in the germline V gene. Written as DNA, the CDR3 is TGCGCCAGCAGCCAAGATAGGCTAGCGGGGGGCGGGAGTCGCAATGAGCAGTTCTTC. Translated: CASSQDRLAGGGSRNEQFF.

The rearrangement joins TRBV18 to TRBJ1-3; 8 bases agree with TRBD1. Germline V gene lookup returns CDR1 KGHSH and CDR2 LQKENI. The CDR3 covers 15 residues. The trim removed 3 bases at V and 0 bases at J, leaving 1 base unmatched. The CDR3 DNA is TGTGCCAGCTCACCTGACAGGGGCTCTGGAAACACCATATATTTT. Amino acid sequence: CASSPDRGSGNTIYF.

The chain recombines TRBV10-1 with TRBJ1-3, with 8 bases fitting TRBD1. This CDR3 comprises 14 residues. Germline V gene lookup returns CDR1 WNHNN and CDR2 SYGVQD (reference sequence). With 7 bases clipped from V and 3 bases from J, the junction kept 5 bases outside the gene matches. CDR3 protein: CASIDRGDGNTIYF. The CDR3 DNA reads TGCGCCAGCATCGACAGGGGAGATGGAAACACCATATATTTT.

V usage is TRBV5-4 and J usage is TRBJ2-1, with 8 bases matching TRBD1. The CDR3 covers 14 residues. With V trimmed by 4 bases and J by 7 bases, 7 bases remained unmatched. Per germline, CDR1 SGHNT and CDR2 YYREEE (reference sequence). CDR3 DNA: TGTGCCAGCAGCATACAAGGACAGGGAAATGAGCAGTTCTTC. This codes for CASSIQGQGNEQFF.

V gene TRBV7-2 combines with J gene TRBJ2-2, with 8 bases lining up with TRBD1. The CDR3 contains 16 residues. Trimming removed 5 bases from V and 4 bases from J; junction bases left unmatched: 9. CDR1 and CDR2 (germline): SGHTA, FQGNSA. The CDR3 loop reads CASSTRTGSGTGELFF. As DNA, the CDR3 is TGTGCCAGCAGCACACGGACAGGGTCGGGCACCGGGGAGCTGTTTTTT.

V gene TRBV6-6 combines with J gene TRBJ2-7, with 12 positions matching TRBD2. The CDR3 length is 15 residues. V lost 6 bases and J lost 3; bases outside the gene matches: 6. Germline lookup yields CDR1 MNHNY and CDR2 SVGAGI (reference sequence). For the CDR3, the DNA is TGTGCCAGCAGGGCTAGCGGGAGGGGGGGCTACGAGCAGTACTTC. Protein: CASRASGRGGYEQYF.

The J gene is TRBJ2-2, the V gene TRBV11-2; no definite D call. V shed 5 bases and J shed 2 bases, with 6 bases lying between them. The CDR3 contains 13 residues. CDR1 is SGHAT, CDR2 FQNNGV, per germline. The CDR3 nucleotides read TGTGCCAGCAGCGCGGTCAACACCGGGGAGCTGTTTTTT. This encodes CASSAVNTGELFF.

This sequence joins TRBV18 and TRBJ1-1; unclear D gene. Trimming removed 3 bases at V and 4 bases at J, with 9 bases between. Germline V gene sequence: CDR1 KGHSH, CDR2 LQKENI. The CDR3 covers 13 residues. CDR3 in amino acids: CASSPLGGTEAFF. CDR3 bases: TGTGCCAGCTCACCTCTTGGCGGCACTGAAGCTTTCTTT.

CDR3 residues: CASSQGTGSVYEQYF. DNA for the CDR3: TGTGCCAGCAGCCAAGGGACAGGTTCCGTCTACGAGCAGTACTTC. This chain connects TRBV14 to TRBJ2-7; TRBD1 matches 7 bases. This CDR3 is built from 15 residues. J lost 3 bases, V lost 1 base, and 6 bases had no gene match. Germline V gene data show CDR1 as SGHDN and CDR2 as FVKESK. The variable domain in full, with the rest retrieved from reference TRBV14 and TRBJ2-7, is EAGVTQFPSHSVIEKGQTVTLRCDPISGHDNLYWYRRVMGKEIKFLLHFVKESKQDESGMPNNRFLAERTGGTYSTLKVQPAELEDSGVYFCASSQGTGSVYEQYFGPGTRLTVT.

The chain carries TRBV7-2 and TRBJ1-3; D is possibly TRBD1 (6 bases). V was trimmed by 7 bases and J by 0 bases, leaving 16 bases between them. This CDR3 is 16 amino acids long. Germline V gives CDR1 SGHTA, CDR2 FQGNSA. DNA for the CDR3: TGTGCCAGCACCCCACCAGGGACACTCTCTGGAAACACCATATATTTT. It encodes CASTPPGTLSGNTIYF.

V is TRBV4-3 and J is TRBJ2-7; a possible D gene is TRBD1 (5 bases). Deletions cut 4 bases from V and 3 bases from J, with 16 bases between. CDR1 and CDR2 (germline): LGHNA, YSLEER. The CDR3 has 15 amino acids. The CDR3 spells CASSPSRNRIYEQYF. CDR3 coding DNA: TGCGCCAGCAGCCCCAGCAGGAACAGGATCTACGAGCAGTACTTC.

This clone has only a few counts. The J gene is TRBJ1-1, the V gene TRBV7-3, with TRBD1 matching over 10 bases. CDR1 SGHTA and CDR2 FQGTGA come from the germline V gene. V lost 3 bases to trimming and J lost 8 bases; unmatched junction nucleotides: 6. The CDR3 consists of 14 residues. The CDR3 here is CASSLWGTGEEAFF. The CDR3 region has the DNA TGTGCCAGCAGCTTGTGGGGGACAGGGGAGGAAGCTTTCTTT.

This chain uses TRBV6-1 with TRBJ1-1; D uncertain. The V gene lost 2 bases and the J gene lost 1 base, with 11 bases spanning the gap. The germline gives CDR1 MNHNS, CDR2 SASEGT. The length of the CDR3 is 15 residues. Here the CDR3 reads CASSERQRGNTEAFF. The CDR3 DNA is TGTGCCAGCAGTGAAAGGCAAAGAGGGAACACTGAAGCTTTCTTT.